This paragraph reports one T cell receptor beta chain. The antigen remains unidentified. The data were taken from a study of cytomegalovirus exposure and HLA in healthy donors. Notes on the study in general: The study put 150 or so TCR beta chains on its list as cytomegalovirus-associated. Common viral pathogens (according to a later analysis) appeared linked to several of the most significant clusters. Highly shared sequence variants in one cluster were likely a sequencing artifact.

Use of 60 Vbeta and 13 Jbeta primers characterized the PCR. The repertoire was sequenced with immunoSEQ multiplex PCR; TCRdb's copy has only in-frame clones and lacks some. Seen here are more than 75,000 clones, 74% observed once, and the top ten hold over 7.5%. Germline loops: CDR1 LGHNA, CDR2 YNFKEQ. The CDR3 length is 14 residues. Trimming shortened V by 0 bases and J by 1 base, and 6 bases separated the two germline ends. This clonotype was sampled from a man between 35 and 55 years old in good health and CMV-seropositive. V gene TRBV4-2 combines with J gene TRBJ2-5; maybe TRBD2 (6 bases). The sample taken for sequencing was PBMCs. The CDR3 DNA follows: TGTGCCAGCAGCCAAGAGACTAGCCAAGAGACCCAGTACTTC. It yields the protein CASSQETSQETQYF.